This note documents a single T cell receptor beta chain sequence. Its matching antigen is unknown. This entry is derived from a study of ipilimumab plus nivolumab after autologous stem cell transplantation. About the research overall: Typical patient got 5 ipilimumab doses and under 10 nivolumab doses (median).

General study results and limits: TCR repertoire, Treg phenotype and gut microbiota reportedly support more study of this approach.

CDR1 and CDR2 from the germline V gene are SGHTA and FQGTGA. Trimming pared 4 bases from V and 6 bases from J, leaving 12 bases between. This CDR3 has 14 amino acids. Checkpoint therapy with ipilimumab 1 mg/kg began 14 to 28 days after transplant. This table comes from immunoSEQ multiplex PCR, and its TCRdb copy is limited to in-frame clones, with some not included. The profile covers about 17,000 clones, with 80% appearing a single time and 9.5% to 13% taken by the ten largest. The rearrangement uses TRBV7-3 and TRBJ2-2; D perhaps matches TRBD2 (5 bases). The TCR was taken from a male donor with diffuse large B-cell lymphoma. Sequenced here: PBMCs, sampled in a trial of ipilimumab plus nivolumab as post-transplant consolidation. CDR3 loop: CASSSQRGSGELFF. CDR3 in DNA: TGTGCCAGCAGCTCACAAAGAGGGTCCGGGGAGCTGTTTTTT.